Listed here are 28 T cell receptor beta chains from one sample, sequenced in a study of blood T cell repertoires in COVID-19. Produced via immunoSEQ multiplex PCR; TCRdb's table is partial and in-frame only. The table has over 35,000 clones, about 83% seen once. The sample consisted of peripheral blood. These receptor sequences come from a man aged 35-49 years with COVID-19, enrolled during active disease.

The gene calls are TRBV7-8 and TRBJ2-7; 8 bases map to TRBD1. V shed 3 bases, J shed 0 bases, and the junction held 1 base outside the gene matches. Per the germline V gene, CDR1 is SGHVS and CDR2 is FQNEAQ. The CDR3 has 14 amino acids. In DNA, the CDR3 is TGTGCCAGCAGCTTCGACAGGGGCTCCTACGAGCAGTACTTC. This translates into CASSFDRGSYEQYF.

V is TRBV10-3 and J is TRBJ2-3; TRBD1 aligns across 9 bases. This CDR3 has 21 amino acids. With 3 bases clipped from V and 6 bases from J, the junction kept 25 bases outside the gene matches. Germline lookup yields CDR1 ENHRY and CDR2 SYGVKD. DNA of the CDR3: TGTGCCATCAGTGATATCTTCCGGAACGTTGGATTACAGGGGGCGGCCGATACGCAGTATTTT. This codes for CAISDIFRNVGLQGAADTQYF.

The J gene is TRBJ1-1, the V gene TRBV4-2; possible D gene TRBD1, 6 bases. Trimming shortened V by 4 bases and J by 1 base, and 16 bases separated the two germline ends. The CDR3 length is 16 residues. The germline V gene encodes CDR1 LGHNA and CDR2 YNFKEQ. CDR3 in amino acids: CASSPAGALQNTEAFF. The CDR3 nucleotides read TGTGCCAGCAGCCCTGCAGGGGCCCTTCAGAACACTGAAGCTTTCTTT.

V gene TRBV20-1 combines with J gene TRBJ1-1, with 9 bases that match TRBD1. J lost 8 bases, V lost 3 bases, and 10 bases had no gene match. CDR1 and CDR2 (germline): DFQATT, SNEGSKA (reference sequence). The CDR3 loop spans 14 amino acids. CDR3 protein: CSASHYRGLGEAFF. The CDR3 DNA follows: TGCAGTGCTAGTCACTACAGGGGGCTGGGGGAAGCTTTCTTT.

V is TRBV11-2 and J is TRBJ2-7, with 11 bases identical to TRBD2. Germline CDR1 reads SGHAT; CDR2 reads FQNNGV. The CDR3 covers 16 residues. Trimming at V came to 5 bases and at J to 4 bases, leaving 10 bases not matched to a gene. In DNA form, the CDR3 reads TGTGCCAGCAGCCGCGGGGTAGCGGGAGGGGTATACGAGCAGTACTTC. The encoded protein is CASSRGVAGGVYEQYF.

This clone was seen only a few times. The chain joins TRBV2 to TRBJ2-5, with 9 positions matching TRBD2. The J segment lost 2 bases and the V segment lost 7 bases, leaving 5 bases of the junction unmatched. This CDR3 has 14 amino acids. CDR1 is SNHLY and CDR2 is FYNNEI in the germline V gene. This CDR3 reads CASKVTSGQETQYF. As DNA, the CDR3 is TGTGCCAGCAAGGTGACTAGCGGTCAAGAGACCCAGTACTTC. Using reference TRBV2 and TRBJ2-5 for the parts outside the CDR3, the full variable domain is EPEVTQTPSHQVTQMGQEVILRCVPISNHLYFYWYRQILGQKVEFLVSFYNNEISEKSEIFDDQFSVERPDGSNFTLKIRSTKLEDSAMYFCASKVTSGQETQYFGPGTRLLVL.

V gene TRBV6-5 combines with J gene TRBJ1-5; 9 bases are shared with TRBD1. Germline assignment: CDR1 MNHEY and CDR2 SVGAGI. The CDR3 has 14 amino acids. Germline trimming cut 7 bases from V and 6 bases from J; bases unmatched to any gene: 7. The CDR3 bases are TGTGCCAGCAATCCGGGACAGGGAAGTCAGCCCCAGCATTTT. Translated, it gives CASNPGQGSQPQHF.

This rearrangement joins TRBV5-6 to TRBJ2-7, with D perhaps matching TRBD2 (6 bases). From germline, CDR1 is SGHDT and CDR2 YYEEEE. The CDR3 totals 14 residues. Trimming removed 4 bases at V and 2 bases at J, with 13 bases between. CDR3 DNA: TGTGCCAGCAGCGCCCGCGGGGAAGCCTACGAGCAGTACTTC. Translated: CASSARGEAYEQYF.

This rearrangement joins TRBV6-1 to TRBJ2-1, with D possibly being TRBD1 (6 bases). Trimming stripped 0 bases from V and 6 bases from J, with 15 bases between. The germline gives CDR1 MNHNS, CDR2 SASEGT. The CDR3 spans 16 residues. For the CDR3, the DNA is TGTGCCAGCAGTGAAGCGTGGGGGCGACCCGCCAATGAGCAGTTCTTC. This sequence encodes CASSEAWGRPANEQFF.

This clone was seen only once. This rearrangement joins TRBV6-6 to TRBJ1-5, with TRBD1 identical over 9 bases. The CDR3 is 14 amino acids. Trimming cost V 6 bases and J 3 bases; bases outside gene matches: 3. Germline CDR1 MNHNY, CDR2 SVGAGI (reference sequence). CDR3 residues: CASRTGGINQPQHF. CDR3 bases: TGTGCCAGCAGGACAGGGGGGATCAATCAGCCCCAGCATTTT.

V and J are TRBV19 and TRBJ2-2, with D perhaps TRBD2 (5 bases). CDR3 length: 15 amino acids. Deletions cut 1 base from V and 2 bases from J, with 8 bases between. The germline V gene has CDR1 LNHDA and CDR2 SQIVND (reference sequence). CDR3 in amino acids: CASSIGGRNTGELFF. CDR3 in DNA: TGTGCCAGTAGTATAGGAGGGCGAAACACCGGGGAGCTGTTTTTT.

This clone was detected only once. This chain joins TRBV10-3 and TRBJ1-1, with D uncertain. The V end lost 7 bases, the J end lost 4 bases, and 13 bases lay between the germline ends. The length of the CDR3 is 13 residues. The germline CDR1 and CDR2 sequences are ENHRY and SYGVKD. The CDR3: CAIKEAGSTEAFF. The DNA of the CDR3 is TGTGCCATCAAGGAGGCGGGCAGCACTGAAGCTTTCTTT.

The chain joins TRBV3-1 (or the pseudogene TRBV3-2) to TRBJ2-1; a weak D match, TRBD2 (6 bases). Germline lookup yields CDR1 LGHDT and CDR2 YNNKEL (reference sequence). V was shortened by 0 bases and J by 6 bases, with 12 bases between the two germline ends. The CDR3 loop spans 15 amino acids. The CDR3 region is CASSQEIGGLNEQFF. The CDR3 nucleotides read TGTGCCAGCAGCCAAGAAATCGGAGGGCTCAATGAGCAGTTCTTC.

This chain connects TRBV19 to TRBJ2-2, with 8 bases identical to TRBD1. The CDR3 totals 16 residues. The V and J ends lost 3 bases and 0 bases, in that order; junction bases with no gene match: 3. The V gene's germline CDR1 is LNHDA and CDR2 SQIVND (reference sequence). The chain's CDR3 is CASSIQGQANTGELFF. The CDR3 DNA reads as TGTGCCAGTAGTATTCAGGGACAGGCGAACACCGGGGAGCTGTTTTTT.

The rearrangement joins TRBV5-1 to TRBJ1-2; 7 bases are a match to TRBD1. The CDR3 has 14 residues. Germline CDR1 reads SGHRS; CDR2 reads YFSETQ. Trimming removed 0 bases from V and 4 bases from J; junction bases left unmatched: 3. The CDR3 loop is CASSLEGAPYGYTF. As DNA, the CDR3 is TGCGCCAGCAGCTTGGAGGGGGCGCCCTATGGCTACACCTTC.

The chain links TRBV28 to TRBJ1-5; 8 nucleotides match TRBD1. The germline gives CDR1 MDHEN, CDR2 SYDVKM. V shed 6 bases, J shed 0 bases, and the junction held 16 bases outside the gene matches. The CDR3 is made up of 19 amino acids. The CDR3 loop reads CASSLTGGIGDYSNQPQHF. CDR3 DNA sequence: TGTGCCAGCAGCTTAACAGGGGGGATTGGGGATTATAGCAATCAGCCCCAGCATTTT.

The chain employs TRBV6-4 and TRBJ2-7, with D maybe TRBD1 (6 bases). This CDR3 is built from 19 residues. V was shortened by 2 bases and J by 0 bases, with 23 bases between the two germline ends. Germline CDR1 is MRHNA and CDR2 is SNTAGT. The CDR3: CASSDPRDKDTNSSYEQYF. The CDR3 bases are TGTGCCAGCAGTGACCCCCGGGACAAGGATACGAATAGCTCCTACGAGCAGTACTTC.

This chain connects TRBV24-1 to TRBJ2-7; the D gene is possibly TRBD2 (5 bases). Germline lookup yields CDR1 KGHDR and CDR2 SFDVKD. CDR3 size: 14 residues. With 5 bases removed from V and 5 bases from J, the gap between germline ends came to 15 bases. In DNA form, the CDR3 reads TGTGCCACCAGTGGAAAAGGGAGTGTCAACGAGCAGTACTTC. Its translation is CATSGKGSVNEQYF.

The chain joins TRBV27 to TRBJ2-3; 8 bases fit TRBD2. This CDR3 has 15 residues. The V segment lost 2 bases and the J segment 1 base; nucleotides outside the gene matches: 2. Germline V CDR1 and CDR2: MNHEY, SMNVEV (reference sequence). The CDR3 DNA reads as TGTGCCAGCAGTTTAGGAGCGGGAGGCACAGATACGCAGTATTTT. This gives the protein CASSLGAGGTDTQYF.

CDR3: CASSSELTSSTQYF. The CDR3 DNA reads TGTGCCAGCAGCTCCGAGCTAACTAGTTCTACGCAGTATTTT. The chain employs TRBV5-4 and TRBJ2-3; D might be TRBD2 (5 bases). Trimming left V 3 bases short and J 8 bases short, with 16 bases between. The CDR3 sequence is 14 residues long. The germline gives CDR1 SGHNT, CDR2 YYREEE (reference sequence).

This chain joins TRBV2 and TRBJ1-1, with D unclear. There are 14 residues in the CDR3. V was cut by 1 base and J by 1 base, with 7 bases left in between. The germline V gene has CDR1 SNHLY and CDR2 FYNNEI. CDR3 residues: CASSEGGSNTEAFF. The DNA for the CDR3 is TGTGCCAGCAGTGAAGGCGGTTCGAACACTGAAGCTTTCTTT. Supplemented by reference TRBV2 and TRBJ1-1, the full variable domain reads EPEVTQTPSHQVTQMGQEVILRCVPISNHLYFYWYRQILGQKVEFLVSFYNNEISEKSEIFDDQFSVERPDGSNFTLKIRSTKLEDSAMYFCASSEGGSNTEAFFGQGTRLTVV.

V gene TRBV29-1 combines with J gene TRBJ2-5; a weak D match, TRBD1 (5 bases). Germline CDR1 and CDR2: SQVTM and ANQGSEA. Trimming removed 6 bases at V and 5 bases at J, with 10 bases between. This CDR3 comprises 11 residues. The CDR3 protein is CSVRPGETQYF. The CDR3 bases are TGCAGCGTACGACCAGGGGAGACCCAGTACTTC. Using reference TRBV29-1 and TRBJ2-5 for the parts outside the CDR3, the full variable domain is SAVISQKPSRDICQRGTSLTIQCQVDSQVTMMFWYRQQPGQSLTLIATANQGSEATYESGFVIDKFPISRPNLTFSTLTVSNMSPEDSSIYLCSVRPGETQYFGPGTRLLVL.

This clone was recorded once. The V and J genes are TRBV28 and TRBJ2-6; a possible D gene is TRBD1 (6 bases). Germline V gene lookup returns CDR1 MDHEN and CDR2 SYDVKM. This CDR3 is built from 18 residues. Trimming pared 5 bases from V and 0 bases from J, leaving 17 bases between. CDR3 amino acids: CASSLRDIGPSGANVLTF. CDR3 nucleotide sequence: TGTGCCAGCAGTCTCCGGGACATCGGACCCTCTGGGGCCAACGTCCTGACTTTC.

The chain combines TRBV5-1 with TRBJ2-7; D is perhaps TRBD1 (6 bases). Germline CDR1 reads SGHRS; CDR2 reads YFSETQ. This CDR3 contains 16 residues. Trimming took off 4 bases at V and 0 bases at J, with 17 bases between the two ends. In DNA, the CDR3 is TGCGCCAGCAGCCTCTATCCCTCAGGGGACTCCTACGAGCAGTACTTC. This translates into CASSLYPSGDSYEQYF.

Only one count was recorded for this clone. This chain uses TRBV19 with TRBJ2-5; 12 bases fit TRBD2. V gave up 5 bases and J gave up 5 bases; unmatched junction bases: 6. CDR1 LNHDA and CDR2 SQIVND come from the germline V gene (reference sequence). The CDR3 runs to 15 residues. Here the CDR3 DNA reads TGTGCCAGTAGTCATCTAGCGGGGGGGCTTGAGACCCAGTACTTC. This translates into CASSHLAGGLETQYF.

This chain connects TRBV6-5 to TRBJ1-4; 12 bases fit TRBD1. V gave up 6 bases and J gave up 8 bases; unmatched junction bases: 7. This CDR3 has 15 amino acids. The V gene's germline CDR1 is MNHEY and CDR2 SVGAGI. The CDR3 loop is CASSQGDRGLEKLFF. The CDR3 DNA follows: TGTGCCAGCAGCCAAGGGGACAGGGGGCTCGAAAAACTGTTTTTT.

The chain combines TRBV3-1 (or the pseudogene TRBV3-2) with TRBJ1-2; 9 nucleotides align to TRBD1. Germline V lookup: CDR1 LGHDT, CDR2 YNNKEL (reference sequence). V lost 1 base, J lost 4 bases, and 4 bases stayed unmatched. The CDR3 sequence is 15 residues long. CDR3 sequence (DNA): TGTGCCAGCAGCCAAGCCGGGACAGGGATCTATGGCTACACCTTC. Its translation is CASSQAGTGIYGYTF.

Here the CDR3 reads CASSTGSGNQPQHF. For the CDR3, the DNA is TGTGCCAGCTCAACAGGGTCCGGCAATCAGCCCCAGCATTTT. The chain has TRBV28 and TRBJ1-5; TRBD1 might be the D (6 bases). This CDR3 region has 14 residues. V lost 8 bases, J lost 2 bases, and 13 bases lay in between. Looked up from germline, CDR1 is MDHEN and CDR2 is SYDVKM.